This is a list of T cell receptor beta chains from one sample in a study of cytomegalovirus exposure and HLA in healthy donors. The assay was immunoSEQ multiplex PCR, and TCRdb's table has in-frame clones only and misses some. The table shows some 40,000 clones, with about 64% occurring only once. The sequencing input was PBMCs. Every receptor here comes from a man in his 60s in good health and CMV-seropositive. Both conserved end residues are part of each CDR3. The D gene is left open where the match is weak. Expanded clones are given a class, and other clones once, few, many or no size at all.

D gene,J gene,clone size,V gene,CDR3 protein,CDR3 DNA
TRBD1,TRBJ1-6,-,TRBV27,CASSWDRANSPLHF,TGTGCCAGCAGTTGGGACAGGGCAAATTCACCCCTCCACTTT
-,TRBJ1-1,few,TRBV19,CASSIEPSNTEAFF,TGTGCCAGTAGTATAGAACCAAGCAACACTGAAGCTTTCTTT
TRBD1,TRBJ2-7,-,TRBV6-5,CASSPVGTGVYEQYF,TGTGCCAGCAGCCCAGTCGGGACAGGGGTCTACGAGCAGTACTTC
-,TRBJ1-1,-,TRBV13,CASSLSGTEAFF,TGTGCCAGCAGCCTTTCGGGCACTGAAGCTTTCTTT
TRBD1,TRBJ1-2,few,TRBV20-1,CSAGTGRGYTF,TGCAGTGCAGGGACAGGAAGGGGCTACACCTTC
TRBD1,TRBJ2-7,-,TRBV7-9,CASSSSGTGGREQYF,TGTGCCAGCAGCTCCAGCGGGACAGGGGGTAGGGAGCAGTACTTC
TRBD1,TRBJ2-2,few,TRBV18,CASSPLQGYTGELFF,TGTGCCAGCTCACCCCTACAGGGGTACACCGGGGAGCTGTTTTTT
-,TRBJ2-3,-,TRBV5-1,CASSQKLDGGSDTQYF,TGCGCCAGCAGCCAAAAACTAGATGGTGGTTCAGATACGCAGTATTTT
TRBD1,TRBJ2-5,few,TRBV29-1,CSASTGAQETQYF,TGCAGCGCCTCGACAGGGGCCCAAGAGACCCAGTACTTC
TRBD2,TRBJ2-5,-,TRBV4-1,CASSQVGTSGQETQYF,TGCGCCAGCAGCCAAGTCGGGACTAGCGGACAAGAGACCCAGTACTTC
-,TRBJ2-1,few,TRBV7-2,CASSLQAFGSYNEQFF,TGTGCCAGCAGCTTGCAGGCTTTCGGCTCCTACAATGAGCAGTTCTTC
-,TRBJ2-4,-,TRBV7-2,CASSPSGGARRRAKNIQYF,TGTGCCAGCAGTCCATCAGGCGGGGCCCGACGACGGGCCAAAAACATTCAGTACTTC
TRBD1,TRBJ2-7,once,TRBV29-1,CSAFLRNLQGADEQYF,TGCAGCGCCTTTCTGCGGAACCTCCAGGGGGCGGACGAGCAGTACTTC
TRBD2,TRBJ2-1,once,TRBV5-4,CASSTAGTSGNEQFF,TGTGCCAGCAGCACCGCCGGGACTAGCGGGAATGAGCAGTTCTTC
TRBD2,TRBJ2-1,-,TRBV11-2,CASSPGTSKGNEQFF,TGTGCCAGCAGCCCCGGGACTAGCAAGGGCAATGAGCAGTTCTTC
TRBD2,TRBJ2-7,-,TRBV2,CASTRLASSYEQYF,TGTGCCAGCACCCGACTAGCGTCCTCCTACGAGCAGTACTTC
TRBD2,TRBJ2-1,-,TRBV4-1,CASSQLAGGYNEQFF,TGCGCCAGCAGCCAACTAGCGGGAGGCTACAATGAGCAGTTCTTC
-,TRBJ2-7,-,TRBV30,CAWSPGTYEQYF,TGTGCCTGGAGTCCAGGGACCTACGAGCAGTACTTC
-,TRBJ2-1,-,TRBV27,CASSLSEQDEQFF,TGTGCCAGCAGTTTATCTGAACAGGATGAGCAGTTCTTC
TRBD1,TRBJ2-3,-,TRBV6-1,CASKKQGARADTQYF,TGTGCCAGCAAAAAACAGGGGGCGAGGGCAGATACGCAGTATTTT
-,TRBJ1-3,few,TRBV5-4,CASSLWGVGNTIYF,TGTGCCAGCAGCCTTTGGGGCGTGGGAAACACCATATATTTT
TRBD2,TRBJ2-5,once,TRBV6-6,CASSPGGPLQETQYF,TGTGCCAGCAGCCCGGGAGGGCCTCTTCAAGAGACCCAGTACTTC
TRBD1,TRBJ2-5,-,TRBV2,CASSDGDRGRQETQYF,TGTGCCAGCAGTGATGGGGACAGGGGGCGCCAAGAGACCCAGTACTTC
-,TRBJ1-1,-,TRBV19,CASSANRDQNTEAFF,TGTGCCAGTAGTGCGAACAGGGACCAGAACACTGAAGCTTTCTTT
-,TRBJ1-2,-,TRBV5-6,CASSFWPEYIYGYTF,TGTGCCAGCAGCTTTTGGCCAGAATATATCTATGGCTACACCTTC
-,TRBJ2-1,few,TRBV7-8,CASSLGLGVSYNEQFF,TGTGCCAGCAGCTTAGGTCTGGGAGTGTCCTACAATGAGCAGTTCTTC
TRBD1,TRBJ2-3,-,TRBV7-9,CASTLGAGGTADTQYF,TGTGCCAGCACGCTGGGTGCAGGGGGCACCGCAGATACGCAGTATTTT
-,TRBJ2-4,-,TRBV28,CASSFPRVAKNIQYF,TGTGCCAGCAGTTTCCCCAGGGTGGCCAAAAACATTCAGTACTTC
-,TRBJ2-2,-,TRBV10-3,CAIPRQGKSSGLTGELFF,TGTGCCATCCCCCGCCAGGGGAAGAGTAGCGGGCTCACCGGGGAGCTGTTTTTT
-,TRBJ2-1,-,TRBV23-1,CARVPHLREDNEQFF,TGCGCCAGGGTGCCCCACTTGAGGGAGGACAATGAGCAGTTCTTC
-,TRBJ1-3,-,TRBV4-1,CASSLDGGSGNTIYF,TGCGCCAGCAGCCTAGACGGTGGCTCTGGAAACACCATATATTTT
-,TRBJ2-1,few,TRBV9,CASSVGLEPYDEQFF,TGTGCCAGCAGCGTAGGGCTAGAACCTTACGATGAGCAGTTCTTC